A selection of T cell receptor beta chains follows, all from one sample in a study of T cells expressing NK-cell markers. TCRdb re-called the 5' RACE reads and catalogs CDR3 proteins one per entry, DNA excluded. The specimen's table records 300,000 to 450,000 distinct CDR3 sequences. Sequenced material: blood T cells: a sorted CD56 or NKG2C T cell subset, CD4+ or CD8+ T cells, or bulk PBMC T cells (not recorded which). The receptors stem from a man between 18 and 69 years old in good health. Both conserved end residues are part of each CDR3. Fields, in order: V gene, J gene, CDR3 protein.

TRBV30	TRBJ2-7	CAWNRGGIYEQYF
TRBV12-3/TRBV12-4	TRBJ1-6	CASSRTDDNSPLHF
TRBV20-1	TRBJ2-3	CSATTGYTDTQYF
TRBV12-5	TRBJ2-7	CASGSWTIGFYEQYF
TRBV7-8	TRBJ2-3	CASSHRQKPTDTQYF
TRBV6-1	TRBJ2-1	CASSEAGQGSFF
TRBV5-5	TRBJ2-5	CASSYGWETQYF
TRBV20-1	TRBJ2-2	CSARKQVTGELFF
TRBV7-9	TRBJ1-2	CASSGTGTGYGYTF
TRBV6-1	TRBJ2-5	CASRPQGLETQYF
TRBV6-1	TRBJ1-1	CASTRMGTAMNTEAFF
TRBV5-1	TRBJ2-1	CASSLDRARFF
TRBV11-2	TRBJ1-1	CASSFRTGENTEAFF